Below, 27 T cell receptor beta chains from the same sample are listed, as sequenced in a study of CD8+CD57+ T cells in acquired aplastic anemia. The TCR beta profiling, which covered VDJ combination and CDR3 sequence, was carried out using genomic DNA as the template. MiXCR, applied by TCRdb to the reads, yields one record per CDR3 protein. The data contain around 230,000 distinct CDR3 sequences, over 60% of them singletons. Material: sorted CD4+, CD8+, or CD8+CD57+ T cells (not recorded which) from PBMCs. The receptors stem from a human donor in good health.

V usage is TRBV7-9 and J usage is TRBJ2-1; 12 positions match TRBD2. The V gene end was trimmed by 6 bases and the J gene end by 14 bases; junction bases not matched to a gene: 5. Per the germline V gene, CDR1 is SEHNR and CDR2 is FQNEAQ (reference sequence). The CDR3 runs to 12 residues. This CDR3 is CASSQLAGGKFF. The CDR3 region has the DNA TGTGCCAGCAGTCAACTAGCGGGGGGAAAGTTCTTC.

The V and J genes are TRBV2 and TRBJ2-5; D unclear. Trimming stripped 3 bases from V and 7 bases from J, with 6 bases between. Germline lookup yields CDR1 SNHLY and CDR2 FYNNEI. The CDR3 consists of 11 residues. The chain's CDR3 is CASSDSPTQYF. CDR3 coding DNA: TGTGCCAGCAGTGACTCCCCGACCCAGTACTTC.

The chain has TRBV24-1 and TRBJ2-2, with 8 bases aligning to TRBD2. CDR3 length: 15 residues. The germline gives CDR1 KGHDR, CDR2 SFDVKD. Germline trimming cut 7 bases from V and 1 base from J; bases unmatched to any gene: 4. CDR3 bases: TGTGCCACCAGGGGCGCGGGGGGGAACACCGGGGAGCTGTTTTTT. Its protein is CATRGAGGNTGELFF.

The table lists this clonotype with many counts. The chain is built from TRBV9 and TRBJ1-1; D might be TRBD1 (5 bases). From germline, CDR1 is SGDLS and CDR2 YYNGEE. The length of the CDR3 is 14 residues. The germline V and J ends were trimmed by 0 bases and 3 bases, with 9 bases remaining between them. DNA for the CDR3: TGTGCCAGCAGCGTAGACGGGGCCCACACTGAAGCTTTCTTT. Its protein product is CASSVDGAHTEAFF.

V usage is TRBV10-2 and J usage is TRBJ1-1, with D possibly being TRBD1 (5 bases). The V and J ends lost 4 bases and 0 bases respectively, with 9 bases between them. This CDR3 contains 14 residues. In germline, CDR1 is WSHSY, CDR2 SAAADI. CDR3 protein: CASSGGGLNTEAFF. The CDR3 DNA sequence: TGCGCCAGCAGTGGGGGCGGATTGAACACTGAAGCTTTCTTT.

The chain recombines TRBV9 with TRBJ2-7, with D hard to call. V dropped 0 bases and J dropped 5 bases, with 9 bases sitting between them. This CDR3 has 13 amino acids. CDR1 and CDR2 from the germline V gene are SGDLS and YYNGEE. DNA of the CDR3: TGTGCCAGCAGCGTAGACAGAACCAACGAGCAGTACTTC. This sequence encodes CASSVDRTNEQYF.

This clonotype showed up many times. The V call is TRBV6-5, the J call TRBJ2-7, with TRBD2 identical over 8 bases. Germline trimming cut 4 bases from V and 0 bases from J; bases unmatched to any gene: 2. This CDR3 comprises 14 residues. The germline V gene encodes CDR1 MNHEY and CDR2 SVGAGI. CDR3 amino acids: CASSSTSASYEQYF. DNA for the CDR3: TGTGCCAGCAGTTCGACTAGCGCCTCCTACGAGCAGTACTTC.

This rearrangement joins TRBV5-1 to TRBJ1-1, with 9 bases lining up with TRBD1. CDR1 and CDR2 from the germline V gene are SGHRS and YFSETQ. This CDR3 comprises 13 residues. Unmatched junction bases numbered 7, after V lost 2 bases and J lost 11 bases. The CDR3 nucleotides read TGCGCCAGCAGCTTCAGGGACAGGGCGGACGCTTTCTTT. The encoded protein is CASSFRDRADAFF.

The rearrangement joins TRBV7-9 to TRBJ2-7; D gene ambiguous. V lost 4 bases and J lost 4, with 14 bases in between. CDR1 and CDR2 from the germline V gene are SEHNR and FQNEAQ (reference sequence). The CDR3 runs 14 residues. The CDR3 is CASSSWTRAYEQYF. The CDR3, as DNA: TGTGCCAGCAGCTCCTGGACCCGGGCGTACGAGCAGTACTTC.

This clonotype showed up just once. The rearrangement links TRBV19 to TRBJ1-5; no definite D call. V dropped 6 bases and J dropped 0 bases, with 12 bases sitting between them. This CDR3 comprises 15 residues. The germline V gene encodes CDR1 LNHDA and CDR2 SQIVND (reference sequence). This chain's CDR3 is CASRKDFNSNQPQHF. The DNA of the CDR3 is TGTGCCAGTAGGAAAGACTTCAATAGCAATCAGCCCCAGCATTTT.

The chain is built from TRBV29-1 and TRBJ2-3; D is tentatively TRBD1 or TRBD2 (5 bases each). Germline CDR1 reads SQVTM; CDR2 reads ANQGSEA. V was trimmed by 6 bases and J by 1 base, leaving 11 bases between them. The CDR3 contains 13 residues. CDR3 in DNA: TGCAGCGTCCGGGACGGAGGCACAGATACGCAGTATTTT. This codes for CSVRDGGTDTQYF.

The DNA of the CDR3 is TGCAGTGCTGGACCTAGCGGGGGCTACGAGCAGTACTTC. This sequence encodes CSAGPSGGYEQYF. The chain carries TRBV20-1 and TRBJ2-7, with 10 bases aligning to TRBD2. From germline, CDR1 is DFQATT and CDR2 SNEGSKA (reference sequence). The CDR3 consists of 13 residues. V gave up 5 bases and J gave up 3 bases; unmatched junction bases: 4.

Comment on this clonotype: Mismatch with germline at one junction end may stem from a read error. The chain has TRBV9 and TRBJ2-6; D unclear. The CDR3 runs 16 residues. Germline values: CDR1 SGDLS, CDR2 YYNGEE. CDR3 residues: CASNVSQISGANVLTF. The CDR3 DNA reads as TGCGCCAGCAACGTGTCTCAGATATCTGGGGCCAACGTCCTGACTTTC.

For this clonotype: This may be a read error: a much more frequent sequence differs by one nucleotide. The CDR3 here is CASRATDAGELLF. CDR3 nucleotide sequence: TGTGCCAGCAGGGCGACTGACGCCGGGGAGCTGCTTTTT. The V call is TRBV12-3 or TRBV12-4, the J call TRBJ2-2; maybe TRBD2 (5 bases). The CDR3 extends over 13 amino acids.

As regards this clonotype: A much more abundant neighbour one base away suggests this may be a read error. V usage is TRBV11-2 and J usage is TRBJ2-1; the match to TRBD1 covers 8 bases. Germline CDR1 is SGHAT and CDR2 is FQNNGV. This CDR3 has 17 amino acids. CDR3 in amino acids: CASSSPGDRLPYNGQFF. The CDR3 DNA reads TGTGCCAGCAGTTCGCCCGGGGACAGGCTCCCCTACAATGGGCAGTTCTTC.

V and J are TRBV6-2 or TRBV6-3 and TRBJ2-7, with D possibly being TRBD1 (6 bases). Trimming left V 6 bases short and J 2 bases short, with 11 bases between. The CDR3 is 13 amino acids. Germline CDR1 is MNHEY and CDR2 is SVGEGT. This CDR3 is CASRKQGAYEQYF. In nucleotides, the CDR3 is TGTGCCAGCAGAAAACAGGGCGCCTACGAGCAGTACTTC.

CDR3 sequence (DNA): TGCGCCAGCACCTGGGTCCCGAACACCGGGGAGCTGTTTTTT. This codes for CASTWVPNTGELFF. The genes are TRBV10-2 and TRBJ2-2; D remains unclear. This CDR3 has 14 amino acids. The germline V and J ends were trimmed by 7 bases and 0 bases, with 9 bases remaining between them. Germline V gene data show CDR1 as WSHSY and CDR2 as SAAADI.

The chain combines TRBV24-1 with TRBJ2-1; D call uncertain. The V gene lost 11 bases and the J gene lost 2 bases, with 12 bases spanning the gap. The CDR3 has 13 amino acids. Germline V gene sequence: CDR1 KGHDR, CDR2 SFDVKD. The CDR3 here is CASTPRPYNEQFF. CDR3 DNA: TGTGCCAGCACTCCGCGGCCCTACAATGAGCAGTTCTTC.

The CDR3 protein is CSVAPGQFRPFSEQYF. The DNA of the CDR3 is TGCAGCGTCGCTCCGGGACAGTTTCGTCCCTTTAGCGAGCAGTACTTC. The chain combines TRBV29-1 with TRBJ2-7; TRBD1 matches at 7 bases. Germline V gene data show CDR1 as SQVTM and CDR2 as ANQGSEA. The length of the CDR3 is 16 residues. Unmatched junction bases numbered 20, after V lost 6 bases and J lost 6 bases.

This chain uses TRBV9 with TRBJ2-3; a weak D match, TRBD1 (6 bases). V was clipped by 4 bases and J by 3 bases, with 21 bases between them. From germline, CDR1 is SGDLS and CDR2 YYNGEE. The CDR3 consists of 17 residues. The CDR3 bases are TGTGCCAGCAGCATCCAAGGGGGTAGTTTGGGAACAGATACGCAGTATTTT. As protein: CASSIQGGSLGTDTQYF.

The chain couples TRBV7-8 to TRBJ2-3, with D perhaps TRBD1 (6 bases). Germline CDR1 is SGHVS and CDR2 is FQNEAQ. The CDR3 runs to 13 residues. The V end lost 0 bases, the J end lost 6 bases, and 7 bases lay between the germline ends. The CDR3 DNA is TGTGCCAGCAGCTTAGCGCAGGGGGATACGCAGTATTTT. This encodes CASSLAQGDTQYF.

This CDR3 reads CSASAPGGSLTDEQFF. DNA for the CDR3: TGCAGTGCTAGTGCTCCCGGAGGGAGCCTAACGGATGAGCAGTTCTTC. The chain recombines TRBV20-1 with TRBJ2-1; D might be TRBD2 (6 bases). The germline CDR1 and CDR2 sequences are DFQATT and SNEGSKA (reference sequence). The CDR3 loop spans 16 amino acids. V was pared by 3 bases and J by 8 bases, with 23 bases between.

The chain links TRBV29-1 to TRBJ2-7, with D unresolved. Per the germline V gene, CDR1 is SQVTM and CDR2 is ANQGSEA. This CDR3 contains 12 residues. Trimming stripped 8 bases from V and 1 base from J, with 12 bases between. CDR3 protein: CSSPGPSYEQYF. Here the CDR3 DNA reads TGCAGCAGTCCCGGGCCGTCCTACGAGCAGTACTTC.

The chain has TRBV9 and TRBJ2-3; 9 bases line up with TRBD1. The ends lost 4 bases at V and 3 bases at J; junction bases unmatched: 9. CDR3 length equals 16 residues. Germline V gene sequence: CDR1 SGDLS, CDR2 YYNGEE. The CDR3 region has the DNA TGTGCCAGCAGCCCCGGGACAGGGAGTTCGACAGATACGCAGTATTTT. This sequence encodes CASSPGTGSSTDTQYF. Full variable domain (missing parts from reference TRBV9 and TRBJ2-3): DSGVTQTPKHLITATGQRVTLRCSPRSGDLSVYWYQQSLDQGLQFLIQYYNGEERAKGNILERFSAQQFPDLHSELNLSSLELGDSALYFCASSPGTGSSTDTQYFGPGTRLTVL.

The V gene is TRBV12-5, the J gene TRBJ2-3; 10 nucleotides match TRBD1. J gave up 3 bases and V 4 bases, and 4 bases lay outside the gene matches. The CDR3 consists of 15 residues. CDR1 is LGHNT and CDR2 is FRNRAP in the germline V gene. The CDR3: CASGSGQGWTDTQYF. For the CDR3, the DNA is TGTGCTAGTGGTTCGGGACAGGGGTGGACAGATACGCAGTATTTT.

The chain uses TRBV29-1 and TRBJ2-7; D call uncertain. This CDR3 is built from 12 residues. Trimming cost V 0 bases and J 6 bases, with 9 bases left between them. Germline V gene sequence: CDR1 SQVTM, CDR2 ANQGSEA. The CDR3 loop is CSVEEGWREQYF. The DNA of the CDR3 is TGCAGCGTTGAAGAAGGGTGGCGCGAGCAGTACTTC.

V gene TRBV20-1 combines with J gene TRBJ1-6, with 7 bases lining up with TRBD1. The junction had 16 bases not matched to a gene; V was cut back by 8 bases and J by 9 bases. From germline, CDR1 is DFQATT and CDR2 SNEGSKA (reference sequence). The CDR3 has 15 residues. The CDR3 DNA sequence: TGCAGTACCGAGACAGGGACCCGCGATAGTTCACCCCTCCACTTT. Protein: CSTETGTRDSSPLHF.